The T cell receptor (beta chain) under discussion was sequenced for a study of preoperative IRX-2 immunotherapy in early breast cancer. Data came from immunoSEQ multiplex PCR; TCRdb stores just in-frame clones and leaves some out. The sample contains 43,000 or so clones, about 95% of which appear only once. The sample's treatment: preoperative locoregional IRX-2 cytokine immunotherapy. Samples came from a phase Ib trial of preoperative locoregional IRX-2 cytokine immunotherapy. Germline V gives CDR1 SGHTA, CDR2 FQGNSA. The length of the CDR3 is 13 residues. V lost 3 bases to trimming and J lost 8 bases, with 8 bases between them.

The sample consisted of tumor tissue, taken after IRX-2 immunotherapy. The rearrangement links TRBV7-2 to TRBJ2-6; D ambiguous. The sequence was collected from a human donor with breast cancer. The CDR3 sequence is CASSLAWSNVLTF. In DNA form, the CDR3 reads TGTGCCAGCAGCTTGGCGTGGTCCAACGTCCTGACTTTC.